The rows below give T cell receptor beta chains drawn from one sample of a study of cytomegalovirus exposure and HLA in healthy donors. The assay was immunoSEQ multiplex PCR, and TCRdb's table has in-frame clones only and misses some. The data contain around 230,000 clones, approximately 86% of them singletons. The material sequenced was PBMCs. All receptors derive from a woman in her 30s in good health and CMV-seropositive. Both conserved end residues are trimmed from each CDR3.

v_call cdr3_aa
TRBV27 ASSLNPGVNTQY
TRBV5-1 ASSTDRVVNEQF
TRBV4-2 ASSQGLLAPPGSGNTIY
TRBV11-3 ASSSDSAYEQY
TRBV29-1 SVATGDGKTQY
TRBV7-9 ASSLRDRLPYGYT
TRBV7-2 ASSRDRGRLETQY
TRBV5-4 ASSPRGSGSNTGELF
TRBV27 ASSLVKSGAYEQY
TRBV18 ASSRGQGSTGELF
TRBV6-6 ASSYPSTTGTEAF
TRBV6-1 ASSEVTGRAAGKLF
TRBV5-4 ASSLVGGGTGELF
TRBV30 AWGGRTGELF
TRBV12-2 ASRLGALAGVYREETQY
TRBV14 ASSQVSIEAGKQY
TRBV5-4 ASSLPLAGGPGEQF
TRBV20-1 SALVNEQF
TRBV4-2 ASSQGRLDQLYEQY
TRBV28 ATLIRSGANVLT
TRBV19 ASSIGGLAGLLKQF
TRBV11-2 ASSFSGTGTYGYT
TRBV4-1 ASSQSGPLFTEAF
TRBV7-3 ASSLTPTGWDEQY
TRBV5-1 ASTGLAEPTGELF
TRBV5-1 ASSLALAREGETQY
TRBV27 ASSLSWAGGREQY
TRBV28 ASSSWTSIFREQY
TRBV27 ASSLAGREQY
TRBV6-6 ASRLQGVYNEQF
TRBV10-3 AIGRDSYEQY
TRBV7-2 ASSTLAGGIGNIQY
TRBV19 ASRIPAGDTQY
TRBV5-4 ASTEGGTVLMNTEAF
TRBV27 ASSLWGGPNQPQH
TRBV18 ASSPQRMSTDTQY
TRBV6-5 ASSIRGGEAF
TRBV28 ASKKGETEAF
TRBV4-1 ASSQEITIAYEQY
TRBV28 ASSFGGSDRAYGYT
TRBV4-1 ASSPPEGGQETQY
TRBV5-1 ASSRGTSGNPVSTDTQY
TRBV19 ASSIDGTVYEQY
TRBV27 ASSLRATGGNTGELF
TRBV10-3 AISELAGVYEQY
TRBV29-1 SVEGWTSGRASGELF
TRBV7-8 ASTIHASYEQY
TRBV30 AWSVDQRVAF
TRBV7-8 ASSPPSAGGNEQY
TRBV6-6 ASTPSLQESSYEQY
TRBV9 ASSSLGAYGYT
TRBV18 ASSPELGDEQF
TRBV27 ASSLIAGGPREQY